This T cell receptor beta chain was recovered during a study of response to subunit inactivated influenza vaccine. There are a few counts of this clonotype. TCRdb reprocessed the RT-PCR reads with MiXCR, giving one entry per CDR3 protein. In the table there are hundreds of thousands of distinct CDR3 sequences, approximately 18% of which are singletons. CDR1 MDHEN and CDR2 SYDVKM come from the germline V gene. This CDR3 is 16 amino acids long. The ends were cut back, 4 bases at V and 0 bases at J, with 13 bases in the middle. This receptor was obtained from a man aged 45 to 65 who received an inactivated influenza vaccine. The sample consisted of PBMCs from blood, taken more than 4 days after vaccination. The chain employs TRBV28 and TRBJ1-3; no reliable D call. CDR3 DNA: TGTGCCAGCAGTTCGCCGACGGCTAACTCTGGAAACACCATATATTTT. This gives the protein CASSSPTANSGNTIYF. Based on the CDR3 plus reference TRBV28 and TRBJ1-3, the full variable domain is DVKVTQSSRYLVKRTGEKVFLECVQDMDHENMFWYRQDPGLGLRLIYFSYDVKMKEKGDIPEGYSVSREKKERFSLILESASTNQTSMYLCASSSPTANSGNTIYFGEGSWLTVV.